This is a list of T cell receptor beta chains from one sample in a study of post-analysis software for immune sequencing data. TCRdb processed the PCR reads anew with MiXCR; each CDR3 protein has one entry. The data show approximately 660,000 distinct CDR3 sequences, approximately 60% seen once. Sequences were obtained from blood. The receptors come from a girl aged 2-10 years with multiple sclerosis. CDR3s include the opening cysteine and the closing phenylalanine or tryptophan. The D gene is left open where the match is weak. Where a row states a size, it is once, few, many or the class of an expanded clone; other rows omit it.

CDR3 protein: CSVARDSSYNEQFF
CDR3 DNA: TGCAGCGTTGCCCGGGACAGCTCCTACAATGAGCAGTTCTTC
V gene: TRBV29-1
J gene: TRBJ2-1
clone size: few
D gene: TRBD1
CDR3 length: 14

CDR3 protein: CATSSYRGNYGYTF
CDR3 DNA: TGTGCCACCAGCAGCTACAGGGGCAACTATGGCTACACCTTC
V gene: TRBV15
J gene: TRBJ1-2
clone size: -
D gene: TRBD1
CDR3 length: 14

CDR3 protein: CASSYGQAPAYEQYF
CDR3 DNA: TGTGCCAGCAGTTATGGGCAGGCTCCGGCCTACGAGCAGTACTTC
V gene: TRBV6-6
J gene: TRBJ2-7
clone size: -
D gene: -
CDR3 length: 15

CDR3 protein: CASGDRSWIGEQYF
CDR3 DNA: TGCGCCAGCGGCGACAGGAGTTGGATTGGTGAGCAGTACTTC
V gene: TRBV4-1
J gene: TRBJ2-4
clone size: -
D gene: -
CDR3 length: 14

CDR3 protein: CASRSPGSSYNEQFF
CDR3 DNA: TGTGCCAGCAGGTCTCCCGGGAGCTCCTACAATGAGCAGTTCTTC
V gene: TRBV12-3/TRBV12-4
J gene: TRBJ2-1
clone size: -
D gene: -
CDR3 length: 15

CDR3 protein: CSEKLTGNQPQHF
CDR3 DNA: TGCAGCGAGAAACTAACAGGGAATCAGCCCCAGCATTTT
V gene: TRBV29-1
J gene: TRBJ1-5
clone size: -
D gene: -
CDR3 length: 13

CDR3 protein: CASSTGTGTGYTF
CDR3 DNA: TGTGCCAGCAGTACTGGGACAGGGACTGGCTACACCTTC
V gene: TRBV12-3/TRBV12-4
J gene: TRBJ1-2
clone size: -
D gene: TRBD1
CDR3 length: 13

CDR3 protein: CASGLVLGGMGYNEQFF
CDR3 DNA: TGTGCTAGTGGTTTGGTACTCGGCGGGATGGGCTACAATGAGCAGTTCTTC
V gene: TRBV12-5
J gene: TRBJ2-1
clone size: few
D gene: -
CDR3 length: 17

CDR3 protein: CASSQETSQPQHF
CDR3 DNA: TGTGCCAGCAGCCAAGAAACGTCCCAGCCCCAGCATTTT
V gene: TRBV3-1
J gene: TRBJ1-5
clone size: once
D gene: -
CDR3 length: 13

CDR3 protein: CASSWGRSAGETQYF
CDR3 DNA: TGCGCCAGCAGCTGGGGGAGATCGGCAGGGGAGACCCAGTACTTC
V gene: TRBV5-1
J gene: TRBJ2-5
clone size: -
D gene: -
CDR3 length: 15

CDR3 protein: CAGSYRSSGGAEQFF
CDR3 DNA: TGTGCCGGCAGTTACCGGTCTAGCGGGGGAGCTGAGCAGTTCTTC
V gene: TRBV6-2/TRBV6-3
J gene: TRBJ2-1
clone size: -
D gene: TRBD2
CDR3 length: 15

CDR3 protein: CAISESSGHEQYF
CDR3 DNA: TGTGCCATCAGTGAGTCGTCAGGGCACGAGCAGTACTTC
V gene: TRBV10-3
J gene: TRBJ2-7
clone size: -
D gene: -
CDR3 length: 13

CDR3 protein: CASSYSSREWYSNEQFF
CDR3 DNA: TGTGCCAGCAGTTACTCAAGCCGGGAATGGTATTCGAATGAGCAGTTCTTC
V gene: TRBV6-5
J gene: TRBJ2-1
clone size: few
D gene: -
CDR3 length: 17

CDR3 protein: CSAEDLTGGLFF
CDR3 DNA: TGCAGTGCTGAGGACTTAACCGGGGGGCTGTTTTTT
V gene: TRBV20-1
J gene: TRBJ2-2
clone size: -
D gene: -
CDR3 length: 12

CDR3 protein: CATSEPGTYGYTF
CDR3 DNA: TGTGCCACCAGTGAACCCGGGACGTATGGCTACACCTTC
V gene: TRBV24-1
J gene: TRBJ1-2
clone size: -
D gene: -
CDR3 length: 13

CDR3 protein: CASSQPSAKVTEAFF
CDR3 DNA: TGTGCCAGCAGCCAACCTAGTGCTAAGGTCACTGAAGCTTTCTTT
V gene: TRBV4-2
J gene: TRBJ1-1
clone size: -
D gene: -
CDR3 length: 15

CDR3 protein: CASSLSLGSAYGYTF
CDR3 DNA: TGTGCCAGCAGCCTCAGTCTCGGGTCGGCTTATGGCTACACCTTC
V gene: TRBV14
J gene: TRBJ1-2
clone size: few
D gene: -
CDR3 length: 15

CDR3 protein: CSASKLSGTGRDNEQFF
CDR3 DNA: TGCAGTGCTAGCAAATTATCCGGGACAGGGCGGGACAATGAGCAGTTCTTC
V gene: TRBV20-1
J gene: TRBJ2-1
clone size: -
D gene: TRBD1
CDR3 length: 17

CDR3 protein: CASRTTTDYEQYF
CDR3 DNA: TGTGCCAGCAGAACGACTACCGACTACGAGCAGTACTTC
V gene: TRBV6-1
J gene: TRBJ2-7
clone size: -
D gene: -
CDR3 length: 13

CDR3 protein: CASSLLRDTEAFF
CDR3 DNA: TGTGCCAGCAGTTTATTGAGGGACACTGAAGCTTTCTTT
V gene: TRBV27
J gene: TRBJ1-1
clone size: once
D gene: -
CDR3 length: 13

CDR3 protein: CASSLVSASGDTQYF
CDR3 DNA: TGCGCCAGCAGCTTGGTTAGCGCAAGCGGGGATACGCAGTATTTT
V gene: TRBV5-1
J gene: TRBJ2-3
clone size: few
D gene: -
CDR3 length: 15

CDR3 protein: CSTIDGYTGELFF
CDR3 DNA: TGCAGCACCATAGACGGATACACCGGGGAGCTGTTTTTT
V gene: TRBV29-1
J gene: TRBJ2-2
clone size: -
D gene: -
CDR3 length: 13

CDR3 protein: CASSRLGEQYF
CDR3 DNA: TGCGCCAGCAGCCGCCTGGGCGAGCAGTACTTC
V gene: TRBV4-1
J gene: TRBJ2-7
clone size: -
D gene: -
CDR3 length: 11

CDR3 protein: CASSQGASGARDGYTF
CDR3 DNA: TGCGCCAGCAGCCAAGGGGCCTCGGGGGCGCGGGATGGCTACACCTTC
V gene: TRBV4-3
J gene: TRBJ1-2
clone size: -
D gene: -
CDR3 length: 16

CDR3 protein: CASSFRRGRDEQFF
CDR3 DNA: TGTGCCAGCAGTTTCCGTCGTGGAAGGGATGAGCAGTTCTTC
V gene: TRBV6-2/TRBV6-3
J gene: TRBJ2-1
clone size: -
D gene: -
CDR3 length: 14

CDR3 protein: CASSLSSGGLQEQFF
CDR3 DNA: TGTGCCAGCAGCCTCTCATCGGGGGGGCTCCAAGAGCAGTTCTTC
V gene: TRBV7-2
J gene: TRBJ2-1
clone size: many
D gene: TRBD2
CDR3 length: 15

CDR3 protein: CASSEASGVLTDTQYF
CDR3 DNA: TGCGCCAGCAGTGAGGCCAGCGGAGTCCTCACAGATACGCAGTATTTT
V gene: TRBV10-2
J gene: TRBJ2-3
clone size: -
D gene: -
CDR3 length: 16

CDR3 protein: CASSSAWGGTYNEQFF
CDR3 DNA: TGTGCCAGCAGCTCCGCTTGGGGGGGTACGTACAATGAGCAGTTCTTC
V gene: TRBV6-2/TRBV6-3
J gene: TRBJ2-1
clone size: -
D gene: TRBD2
CDR3 length: 16

CDR3 protein: CSAEALAGEKKHEQYF
CDR3 DNA: TGCAGTGCCGAGGCGCTAGCGGGAGAAAAGAAGCACGAGCAGTACTTC
V gene: TRBV20-1
J gene: TRBJ2-7
clone size: -
D gene: TRBD2
CDR3 length: 16

CDR3 protein: CASSGRDWSSYEQYF
CDR3 DNA: TGTGCCAGCAGTGGACGGGACTGGAGCTCCTACGAGCAGTACTTC
V gene: TRBV2
J gene: TRBJ2-7
clone size: -
D gene: -
CDR3 length: 15

CDR3 protein: CSARIASLYNEQFF
CDR3 DNA: TGCAGTGCTAGGATAGCAAGCCTATACAATGAGCAGTTCTTC
V gene: TRBV20-1
J gene: TRBJ2-1
clone size: -
D gene: -
CDR3 length: 14

CDR3 protein: CASKRVVAGPRASTDTQYF
CDR3 DNA: TGTGCCAGTAAAAGGGTGGTAGCGGGGCCCCGCGCTAGCACAGATACGCAGTATTTT
V gene: TRBV12-3/TRBV12-4
J gene: TRBJ2-3
clone size: -
D gene: TRBD2
CDR3 length: 19

CDR3 protein: CATSRGGQTYSVNQPQHF
CDR3 DNA: TGTGCCACCAGCAGAGGTGGGCAGACCTATAGTGTCAATCAGCCCCAGCATTTT
V gene: TRBV15
J gene: TRBJ1-5
clone size: -
D gene: -
CDR3 length: 18

CDR3 protein: CASSLMGQGNNEQFF
CDR3 DNA: TGTGCCAGCAGTTTAATGGGACAGGGGAATAATGAGCAGTTCTTC
V gene: TRBV12-3/TRBV12-4
J gene: TRBJ2-1
clone size: -
D gene: TRBD1
CDR3 length: 15

CDR3 protein: CASSGPGNTEAFF
CDR3 DNA: TGCGCCAGCAGTGGCCCGGGGAACACTGAAGCTTTCTTT
V gene: TRBV10-2
J gene: TRBJ1-1
clone size: -
D gene: -
CDR3 length: 13

CDR3 protein: CASSVGTSHYEQYF
CDR3 DNA: TGTGCCAGCAGCGTAGGTACTAGTCACTACGAGCAGTACTTC
V gene: TRBV9
J gene: TRBJ2-7
clone size: few
D gene: -
CDR3 length: 14

CDR3 protein: CASSKNGQETQYF
CDR3 DNA: TGTGCCAGTAGCAAGAACGGCCAAGAGACCCAGTACTTC
V gene: TRBV19
J gene: TRBJ2-5
clone size: few
D gene: -
CDR3 length: 13

CDR3 protein: CASSLGQGTRNEQFF
CDR3 DNA: TGTGCCAGCAGCTTAGGGCAGGGTACTCGAAATGAGCAGTTCTTC
V gene: TRBV7-7
J gene: TRBJ2-1
clone size: few
D gene: -
CDR3 length: 15

CDR3 protein: CASKRELASYNEQFF
CDR3 DNA: TGTGCCAGCAAGAGGGAACTAGCGAGCTACAATGAGCAGTTCTTC
V gene: TRBV2
J gene: TRBJ2-1
clone size: -
D gene: TRBD2
CDR3 length: 15

CDR3 protein: CASSSTTSGPYNEQFF
CDR3 DNA: TGTGCCAGCAGCTCAACGACTAGCGGGCCGTACAATGAGCAGTTCTTC
V gene: TRBV6-5
J gene: TRBJ2-1
clone size: few
D gene: TRBD2
CDR3 length: 16

CDR3 protein: CASSQGMGETQYF
CDR3 DNA: TGCGCCAGCAGCCAAGGGATGGGAGAGACCCAGTACTTC
V gene: TRBV4-3
J gene: TRBJ2-5
clone size: few
D gene: -
CDR3 length: 13

CDR3 protein: CSAPPEAGSGELFF
CDR3 DNA: TGCAGTGCTCCCCCCGAGGCCGGGAGCGGGGAGTTGTTTTTT
V gene: TRBV20-1
J gene: TRBJ2-2
clone size: -
D gene: TRBD2
CDR3 length: 14

CDR3 protein: CASSYTTPLNTEAFF
CDR3 DNA: TGTGCCAGCAGTTACACCACCCCGTTGAACACTGAAGCTTTCTTT
V gene: TRBV6-2/TRBV6-3
J gene: TRBJ1-1
clone size: -
D gene: -
CDR3 length: 15

CDR3 protein: CASRSQGAGEFF
CDR3 DNA: TGTGCCAGCAGATCTCAGGGGGCGGGGGAGTTCTTC
V gene: TRBV6-5
J gene: TRBJ2-1
clone size: few
D gene: -
CDR3 length: 12

CDR3 protein: CASSHTMGTEYEQYF
CDR3 DNA: TGCGCCAGCAGCCATACCATGGGGACAGAATACGAGCAGTACTTC
V gene: TRBV4-1
J gene: TRBJ2-7
clone size: -
D gene: TRBD1
CDR3 length: 15

CDR3 protein: CSVGLDLASTQYF
CDR3 DNA: TGCAGCGTCGGACTTGACTTGGCCTCGACGCAGTATTTT
V gene: TRBV29-1
J gene: TRBJ2-3
clone size: -
D gene: -
CDR3 length: 13

CDR3 protein: CASSSGLTGNYGYTF
CDR3 DNA: TGCGCCAGCAGCTCCGGCCTGACAGGGAACTATGGCTACACCTTC
V gene: TRBV5-1
J gene: TRBJ1-2
clone size: -
D gene: TRBD1
CDR3 length: 15

CDR3 protein: CASTRPIPSVPYNEQFF
CDR3 DNA: TGTGCCAGCACCAGACCCATCCCCAGTGTCCCCTACAATGAGCAGTTCTTC
V gene: TRBV12-3/TRBV12-4
J gene: TRBJ2-1
clone size: few
D gene: -
CDR3 length: 17

CDR3 protein: CATSRDRGMNTGELFF
CDR3 DNA: TGTGCCACCAGCAGAGATCGAGGGATGAACACCGGGGAGCTGTTTTTT
V gene: TRBV15
J gene: TRBJ2-2
clone size: -
D gene: -
CDR3 length: 16

CDR3 protein: CASSDLRDSEQYF
CDR3 DNA: TGTGCCAGCAGTGATTTGCGGGATTCCGAGCAGTACTTC
V gene: TRBV2
J gene: TRBJ2-7
clone size: -
D gene: -
CDR3 length: 13

CDR3 protein: CASSYFDRDITDTQYF
CDR3 DNA: TGTGCCAGCAGCTATTTCGACAGGGACATCACAGATACGCAGTATTTT
V gene: TRBV5-6
J gene: TRBJ2-3
clone size: -
D gene: TRBD1
CDR3 length: 16

CDR3 protein: CASSLTGQQETQYF
CDR3 DNA: TGTGCCAGTAGTTTGACAGGACAACAAGAGACCCAGTACTTC
V gene: TRBV19
J gene: TRBJ2-5
clone size: -
D gene: -
CDR3 length: 14

CDR3 protein: CASSPRQGVMNTEAFF
CDR3 DNA: TGTGCCAGCAGCCCTAGACAGGGGGTCATGAACACTGAAGCTTTCTTT
V gene: TRBV7-9
J gene: TRBJ1-1
clone size: -
D gene: TRBD1
CDR3 length: 16